A selection of T cell receptor beta chains follows, all from one sample in a study of cytomegalovirus exposure and HLA in healthy donors. Assay: immunoSEQ multiplex PCR; the TCRdb copy retains only in-frame clones and omits some. The table lists roughly 300,000 clones, roughly 88% of them singletons. Material: PBMCs. The receptors here all came from a woman between 18 and 29 years old in good health and CMV-seronegative. The CDR3 runs from the conserved cysteine through the conserved F or W. D genes are given only for firm matches. Only part of the rows carry a size: once, few, many, or a class if the clone is expanded.

TRBD1,TRBJ2-5,TRBV9,.,CASSVEPTTGMQTQYF,TGTGCCAGCAGCGTAGAACCTACGACAGGGATGCAGACCCAGTACTTC
.,TRBJ1-5,TRBV27,once,CASSLGVNSNQPQHF,TGTGCCAGCAGTTTGGGAGTTAATAGCAATCAGCCCCAGCATTTT
TRBD1,TRBJ1-5,TRBV28,few,CASRGDRGGNQPQHF,TGTGCCAGCAGAGGGGACAGGGGAGGCAATCAGCCCCAGCATTTT
.,TRBJ1-2,TRBV14,.,CASSQGRLYGYTF,TGTGCCAGCAGCCAAGGTCGACTGTATGGCTACACCTTC
.,TRBJ1-1,TRBV5-1,.,CASSLERGNTEAFF,TGCGCCAGCAGCTTGGAACGGGGGAACACTGAAGCTTTCTTT
TRBD1,TRBJ2-7,TRBV5-1,.,CASSLAWDRGGYEQYF,TGCGCCAGCAGCTTGGCCTGGGACAGGGGAGGCTACGAGCAGTACTTC
TRBD1,TRBJ2-2,TRBV6-1,.,CASSSGTGEAGELFF,TGTGCCAGCAGCTCCGGGACAGGGGAGGCCGGGGAGCTGTTTTTT
TRBD1,TRBJ1-2,TRBV4-1,many,CASSQPGQGGGYTF,TGCGCCAGCAGCCAACCGGGACAGGGGGGTGGCTACACCTTC
.,TRBJ1-1,TRBV30,.,CAWNRGPYTEAFF,TGTGCCTGGAACAGAGGGCCGTACACTGAAGCTTTCTTT
TRBD1,TRBJ2-2,TRBV28,.,CASSWTTGHTGELFF,TGTGCCAGCAGTTGGACGACAGGGCACACCGGGGAGCTGTTTTTT
TRBD2,TRBJ2-1,TRBV13,.,CASSSRTSGSYNEQFF,TGTGCCAGCAGCTCACGGACTAGCGGGTCGTACAATGAGCAGTTCTTC
.,TRBJ1-5,TRBV29-1,.,CSVPPGARDQPQHF,TGCAGCGTCCCTCCAGGGGCGCGTGATCAGCCCCAGCATTTT
.,TRBJ1-1,TRBV28,once,CASTKVQGRGDTEAFF,TGTGCCAGCACCAAAGTGCAGGGAAGGGGCGACACTGAAGCTTTCTTT
.,TRBJ1-2,TRBV2,.,CASSLRGNGYTF,TGTGCCAGCAGTCTGAGGGGGAATGGCTACACCTTC
.,TRBJ2-7,TRBV4-1,.,CASSQEPVGYEQYF,TGCGCCAGCAGCCAAGAACCGGTCGGGTACGAGCAGTACTTC
TRBD1,TRBJ1-2,TRBV28,.,CASSFVQGAGYGYTF,TGTGCCAGCAGTTTCGTCCAGGGGGCAGGTTATGGCTACACCTTC
TRBD2,TRBJ2-3,TRBV7-3,.,CASSLIGSSGLWYTQYF,TGTGCCAGCAGCTTAATCGGGTCTAGCGGGTTGTGGTATACGCAGTATTTT
.,TRBJ1-2,TRBV28,few,CATGGGAYGYTF,TGTGCCACCGGGGGGGGCGCCTATGGCTACACCTTC
.,TRBJ2-2,TRBV2,.,CASSEGRDTGELFF,TGTGCCAGCAGTGAGGGGCGGGATACCGGGGAGCTGTTTTTT
TRBD1,TRBJ1-5,TRBV28,once,CASSSSTGGMGQPQHF,TGTGCCAGCAGCTCATCGACAGGGGGCATGGGTCAGCCCCAGCATTTT
.,TRBJ2-3,TRBV27,.,CASSLYSGPVDTQYF,TGTGCCAGCAGCCTTTATAGCGGACCAGTAGATACGCAGTATTTT
.,TRBJ1-4,TRBV11-2,.,CASSLVPGTRNEKLFF,TGTGCCAGCAGCTTAGTACCCGGGACTAGAAATGAAAAACTGTTTTTT
.,TRBJ2-1,TRBV5-4,.,CASSLAGLEQFF,TGTGCCAGCAGCTTGGCTGGGCTCGAGCAGTTCTTC
.,TRBJ1-4,TRBV5-6,.,CASSSFDRGNEKLFF,TGTGCCAGCAGCTCATTCGACCGAGGTAATGAAAAACTGTTTTTT
.,TRBJ2-2,TRBV13,.,CASSLGFDTGELFF,TGTGCCAGCAGCTTAGGTTTCGACACCGGGGAGCTGTTTTTT
.,TRBJ2-1,TRBV15,.,CATGDTGYNEQFF,TGTGCCACCGGTGACACAGGCTACAATGAGCAGTTCTTC
TRBD1,TRBJ1-1,TRBV18,.,CASSPGIQGATEAFF,TGTGCCAGCTCACCGGGAATACAGGGGGCCACTGAAGCTTTCTTT
TRBD2,TRBJ2-3,TRBV28,.,CAIMKREGSTDTQYF,TGTGCCATCATGAAGCGGGAGGGGAGCACAGATACGCAGTATTTT
TRBD1,TRBJ2-7,TRBV27,.,CASSYKGAGEQYF,TGTGCCAGCAGTTACAAGGGGGCAGGTGAGCAGTACTTC
TRBD1,TRBJ2-1,TRBV28,.,CASSPGQGPSNEQFF,TGTGCCAGCAGTCCCGGACAGGGACCATCGAATGAGCAGTTCTTC
.,TRBJ1-5,TRBV28,few,CASSSPGQPQHF,TGTGCCAGCAGTTCCCCAGGGCAGCCCCAGCATTTT
.,TRBJ2-5,TRBV5-1,once,CASSKRTSETQYF,TGCGCCAGCAGCAAAAGGACATCAGAGACCCAGTACTTC
.,TRBJ1-2,TRBV2,.,CASSEDKQAGYTF,TGTGCCAGCAGTGAAGATAAGCAGGCGGGCTACACCTTC
.,TRBJ1-1,TRBV28,.,CASRRGTYTEAFF,TGTGCCAGCAGGCGCGGGACTTACACTGAAGCTTTCTTT
TRBD2,TRBJ2-2,TRBV2,.,CASRAGLAGGPYTGELFF,TGTGCCAGCAGAGCGGGACTAGCGGGAGGGCCGTACACCGGGGAGCTGTTTTTT
TRBD2,TRBJ2-7,TRBV25-1,few,CASSGGLAGDTSNYEQYF,TGTGCCAGCAGTGGGGGACTAGCGGGAGATACCTCCAACTACGAGCAGTACTTC
TRBD1,TRBJ2-5,TRBV28,.,CASKQGVLQQETQYF,TGTGCCAGCAAACAGGGGGTCCTTCAACAAGAGACCCAGTACTTC
.,TRBJ1-1,TRBV6-1,.,CASSEYRMNTEAFF,TGTGCCAGCAGTGAATACAGGATGAACACTGAAGCTTTCTTT
.,TRBJ1-1,TRBV4-1,.,CASSPGGRKMNTEAFF,TGCGCCAGCAGCCCGGGGGGGCGAAAGATGAACACTGAAGCTTTCTTT
.,TRBJ2-7,TRBV27,.,CASGSSGTLLSYEQYF,TGTGCCAGCGGGTCCTCAGGTACCCTCCTGTCCTACGAGCAGTACTTC
TRBD1,TRBJ1-1,TRBV18,once,CASSVLTGAFF,TGTGCCAGCTCAGTCTTGACAGGGGCTTTCTTT
.,TRBJ1-5,TRBV7-3,few,CASSLGQNQPQHF,TGTGCCAGCAGCTTAGGGCAGAATCAGCCCCAGCATTTT
TRBD2,TRBJ2-3,TRBV6-1,.,CASSEWWEGSDTQYF,TGTGCCAGCAGTGAGTGGTGGGAGGGATCAGATACGCAGTATTTT
.,TRBJ1-2,TRBV30,.,CAWKFDRNGGGYTF,TGTGCCTGGAAATTTGACAGGAACGGAGGAGGCTACACCTTC
.,TRBJ1-6,TRBV7-2,.,CASSPDSTDSPLHF,TGTGCCAGCAGCCCTGACTCGACGGATTCACCCCTCCACTTT
.,TRBJ2-2,TRBV10-3,few,CAIANRETNTGELFF,TGTGCCATCGCCAACAGGGAGACGAACACCGGGGAGCTGTTTTTT
.,TRBJ2-7,TRBV6-1,.,CASRSLYEQYF,TGTGCCAGCCGATCACTCTACGAGCAGTACTTC
.,TRBJ2-3,TRBV4-1,.,CASSHIEGGTSTDTQYF,TGCGCCAGCAGCCATATTGAAGGCGGAACCAGCACAGATACGCAGTATTTT